This is a list of T cell receptor beta chains from one sample in a study of CD8 T cells in Susac syndrome. MiXCR, applied by TCRdb to the immunoSEQ multiplex PCR reads, yields one record per CDR3 protein. The table lists approximately 200,000 distinct CDR3 sequences, roughly 95% of them singletons. The sequencing input was CD4+ T cells from PBMCs. The source of these receptors is a human donor with multiple sclerosis. Each CDR3 is given without its conserved first and last residue.

V	J	CDR3
TRBV3-1	TRBJ2-7	ASSQDAWSEQY
TRBV9	TRBJ1-2	ASSVMGQYGYT
TRBV5-1	TRBJ2-5	ASSSGTNHETQY
TRBV21-1	TRBJ1-5	ASGWGASQPQH
TRBV11-3	TRBJ1-6	ASSSGLANSPLH
TRBV11-2	TRBJ2-1	ASSLDLNNEQF
TRBV9	TRBJ2-5	ASSSTGAETQY
TRBV24-1	TRBJ1-5	ATSASEAGSNQPQH
TRBV10-3	TRBJ2-1	AISESGNNEQF
TRBV12-3/TRBV12-4	TRBJ1-2	ASSLRGTGGRRGYT
TRBV6-6	TRBJ1-1	ASSYRARTF
TRBV7-3	TRBJ2-1	ASSPGAGSWEQF
TRBV29-1	TRBJ1-1	SVLRGGNTEAF
TRBV2	TRBJ2-3	ATTTSGGGDTQY
TRBV30	TRBJ2-4	AWSVPGPKNIQY
TRBV30	TRBJ1-2	AWNPEGYGYT
TRBV20-1	TRBJ2-3	SASTSGRYTQY
TRBV27	TRBJ1-1	ASRLQGGNTEAF
TRBV30	TRBJ1-5	AWSHRGGQPQH
TRBV30	TRBJ1-5	AWSGTEGQPQH
TRBV24-1	TRBJ2-1	ATGHSGGEQF
TRBV20-1	TRBJ2-5	SASFRQGGETQY
TRBV29-1	TRBJ2-7	SVVQASSYEQY
TRBV6-2/TRBV6-3	TRBJ2-1	ASSMQAGEQF
TRBV20-1	TRBJ2-7	SAMAQSYEQY
TRBV15	TRBJ2-1	ATSSGAAGGLGEQF
TRBV20-1	TRBJ2-3	SASRPEVDTQY
TRBV15	TRBJ2-3	ATTQGLAGGWDTQY
TRBV30	TRBJ2-7	AWGRSSYEQY